The rows below give T cell receptor beta chains drawn from one sample of a study of blood T cells in healthy people across ages. One entry per CDR3 protein, called by TCRdb with MiXCR from the 5' RACE reads. The profile shows approximately 800,000 distinct CDR3 sequences, under 80% of them singletons. The sample taken for sequencing was blood. Source of these receptors: a man younger than 40 in good health. The CDR3 runs from the conserved cysteine through the conserved F or W. The D gene is left open where the match is weak. Size tells how often a clone was seen (once, few, many) or the class of an expanded clone, and some rows leave it out.

J | D | V | size | DNA | CDR3
TRBJ2-5 | TRBD2 | TRBV5-1 | few | TGCGCCAGCAGCTCTGGTTCGGGGGGGCGCTTAGGAGAGACCCAGTACTTC | CASSSGSGGRLGETQYF
TRBJ2-5 | TRBD1 | TRBV28 | . | TGTGCCAGCAGCAACGGACAGGGAGCAGAGCAAGAGACCCAGTACTTC | CASSNGQGAEQETQYF
TRBJ1-5 | TRBD1 | TRBV19 | . | TGTGCCAGTAGTAGGTCCAGGGACAGATTGCACAATCAGCCCCAGCATTTT | CASSRSRDRLHNQPQHF
TRBJ1-4 | TRBD1 | TRBV10-3 | . | TGTGCCATCAGTGAGTCCGCCCTAACAGGGGCGAGAGAAAAACTGTTTTTT | CAISESALTGAREKLFF
TRBJ2-3 | . | TRBV27 | . | TGTGCCAGCGCCCTGAGGCCGCCGCGGGATACGCAGTATTTT | CASALRPPRDTQYF
TRBJ2-3 | . | TRBV5-1 | . | TGCGCCAGCATCGGACTATCCCCAGATACGCAGTATTTT | CASIGLSPDTQYF
TRBJ2-3 | . | TRBV12-3/TRBV12-4 | . | TGTGCCAGCAGTATCGTACGGGGGCTGGAAGATACGCAGTATTTT | CASSIVRGLEDTQYF
TRBJ2-7 | TRBD2 | TRBV6-5 | once | TGTGCCAGCAGTTCCGGGCTAGCGGATGACTCCTACGAGCAGTACTTC | CASSSGLADDSYEQYF
TRBJ2-3 | . | TRBV7-6 | . | TGTGCCAGCAGCTTAGGGGCAGTCCTCCGGGATACGCAGTATTTT | CASSLGAVLRDTQYF
TRBJ2-1 | TRBD2 | TRBV20-1 | many | TGCAGTGCTAGTCAGGTGACTAGCGACTACAATGAGCAGTTCTTC | CSASQVTSDYNEQFF
TRBJ2-1 | TRBD1 | TRBV7-3 | . | TGTGCCAGCAGCTCGCCTAGTCTTCCCGGACAGGGGTATGAGCAGTTCTTC | CASSSPSLPGQGYEQFF
TRBJ2-4 | TRBD2 | TRBV7-9 | few | TGTGCCAGCAGCCGGGAAGCGGGGGCTTTGGGCAAAAACATTCAGTACTTC | CASSREAGALGKNIQYF
TRBJ2-1 | . | TRBV20-1 | . | TGTAGTGCCTTCACCGGGACCTCCTACAATGAGCAGTTCTTC | CSAFTGTSYNEQFF
TRBJ1-1 | . | TRBV6-1 | . | TGTGCCAGCAGTGAACTGATGAGGACTGAAGCTTTCTTT | CASSELMRTEAFF
TRBJ2-5 | . | TRBV5-1 | . | TGCGCCAGCAGCCATGGAACGGCGGGGGCATCGGAGACCCAGTACTTC | CASSHGTAGASETQYF
TRBJ2-2 | TRBD1 | TRBV4-2 | once | TGTGCCAGCAGCCACCACAGGGGGCAAACCGGGGAGCTGTTTTTT | CASSHHRGQTGELFF
TRBJ2-4 | . | TRBV27 | once | TGTGCCAGCAGTGTGAGTCAAGGATCGGGGAAAAACATTCAGTACTTC | CASSVSQGSGKNIQYF
TRBJ1-2 | . | TRBV20-1 | . | TGCAGTGCTAGAGATATTTTAGGGGACACCGAATACTATGGCTACACCTTC | CSARDILGDTEYYGYTF
TRBJ2-5 | . | TRBV29-1 | few | TGCAGCGTTGAGCACCGGGACATTGAGGGGGAGCAGTACTTC | CSVEHRDIEGEQYF
TRBJ1-6 | . | TRBV12-3/TRBV12-4 | few | TGTGCCAGCAGTTTAGTGGACGGAAATTCACCCCTCCACTTT | CASSLVDGNSPLHF
TRBJ1-1 | . | TRBV3-1 | . | TGTGCCAGCAGCCAACGGGTGGGGTTAACTGAAGCTTTCTTT | CASSQRVGLTEAFF
TRBJ1-6 | . | TRBV9 | . | TGTGCCAGCAGCGTAGGAGGGACCCAGCGTTCACCCCTCCACTTT | CASSVGGTQRSPLHF
TRBJ2-1 | . | TRBV7-3 | . | TGTGCCAGCAGCTTGAAGGGGATGGGCGGGGAGCAGTTCTTC | CASSLKGMGGEQFF
TRBJ2-7 | TRBD1 | TRBV29-1 | . | TGCAGCGGGGGAAACAGGGGTCTTTCCGAGCAGTACTTC | CSGGNRGLSEQYF
TRBJ2-5 | . | TRBV7-2 | . | TGTGCCAGCAGCTTAAAATCTGATGGGACCCAGTACTTC | CASSLKSDGTQYF
TRBJ2-5 | . | TRBV29-1 | few | TGCAGCGTTGTTAACGACAGGAACCAAGAGACCCAGTACTTC | CSVVNDRNQETQYF
TRBJ1-4 | . | TRBV10-3 | . | TGTGCCATCGTATACTATGGAAGGACCGTGAATGAAAAACTGTTTTTT | CAIVYYGRTVNEKLFF
TRBJ2-7 | . | TRBV7-2 | . | TGTGCCAGCAGCTTCCCGGAGGTCTACGAGCAGTACTTC | CASSFPEVYEQYF
TRBJ1-2 | . | TRBV6-5 | . | TGTGCCAGCAGTGACACGGGTGGCTATAACTATGGCTACACCTTC | CASSDTGGYNYGYTF
TRBJ2-7 | . | TRBV20-1 | few | TGCAGTGCCCCCCGGGCAGGGTTAAACGAGCAGTACTTC | CSAPRAGLNEQYF
TRBJ2-2 | TRBD2 | TRBV13 | . | TGTGCCAGCAGCTTAGAGGGACTAGCACCCGGTGGGGCCGGGGAGCTGTTTTTT | CASSLEGLAPGGAGELFF
TRBJ2-7 | TRBD1 | TRBV9 | . | TGTGCCAGCAGCGCGACAGGGGGCGGAGGGTACGAGCAGTACTTC | CASSATGGGGYEQYF